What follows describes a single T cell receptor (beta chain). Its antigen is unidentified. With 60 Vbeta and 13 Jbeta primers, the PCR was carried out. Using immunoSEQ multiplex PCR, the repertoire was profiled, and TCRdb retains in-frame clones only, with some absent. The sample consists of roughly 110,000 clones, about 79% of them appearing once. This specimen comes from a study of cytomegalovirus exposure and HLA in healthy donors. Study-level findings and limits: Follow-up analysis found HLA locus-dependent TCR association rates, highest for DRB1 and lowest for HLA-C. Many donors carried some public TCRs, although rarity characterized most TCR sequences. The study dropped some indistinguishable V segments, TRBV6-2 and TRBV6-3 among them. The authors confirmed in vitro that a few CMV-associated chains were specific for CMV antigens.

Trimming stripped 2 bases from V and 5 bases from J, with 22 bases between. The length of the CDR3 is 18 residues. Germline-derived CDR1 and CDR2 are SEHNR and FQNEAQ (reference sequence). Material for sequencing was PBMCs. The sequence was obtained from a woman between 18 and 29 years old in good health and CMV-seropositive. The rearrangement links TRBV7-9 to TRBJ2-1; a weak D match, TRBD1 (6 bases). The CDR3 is CASSLPTGELQGDNEQFF. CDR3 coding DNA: TGTGCCAGCAGCTTACCGACAGGTGAGCTACAAGGGGACAATGAGCAGTTCTTC.